Below, 27 T cell receptor beta chains from the same sample are listed, as sequenced in a study of blood T cell repertoires in COVID-19. Clones were sequenced by immunoSEQ multiplex PCR, and TCRdb holds only the in-frame ones, with some missing. The data hold about 160,000 clones, with 85% to 90% observed a single time. The sample taken for sequencing was peripheral blood. The receptor source for this set is a man younger than 35 with COVID-19, enrolled during active disease.

This chain uses TRBV5-6 with TRBJ2-2; D is possibly TRBD1 (6 bases). V was cut by 4 bases and J by 6 bases, with 16 bases left in between. This CDR3 is built from 15 residues. The germline V gene has CDR1 SGHDT and CDR2 YYEEEE. The CDR3 region is CASSHPTGFSGELFF. The DNA for the CDR3 is TGTGCCAGCAGCCACCCTACAGGGTTCTCCGGGGAGCTGTTTTTT.

The rearrangement uses TRBV6-2 or TRBV6-3 and TRBJ2-7, with 13 bases that match TRBD2. V lost 6 bases to trimming and J lost 7 bases; unmatched junction nucleotides: 6. The CDR3 runs 14 residues. The V gene's germline CDR1 is MNHEY and CDR2 SVGEGT. CDR3 residues: CASSGLAGVREQYF. CDR3 in DNA: TGTGCCAGCAGCGGACTAGCGGGAGTCCGGGAGCAGTACTTC.

The genes are TRBV28 and TRBJ1-5, with 9 bases matching TRBD1. Trimming removed 4 bases from V and 7 bases from J; junction bases left unmatched: 11. This CDR3 is 16 amino acids long. The germline gives CDR1 MDHEN, CDR2 SYDVKM. The CDR3 loop is CASSSNQQGARQPQHF. DNA of the CDR3: TGTGCCAGCAGTTCAAACCAACAGGGGGCTAGGCAGCCCCAGCATTTT. The full variable domain, completed using reference TRBV28 and TRBJ1-5, is DVKVTQSSRYLVKRTGEKVFLECVQDMDHENMFWYRQDPGLGLRLIYFSYDVKMKEKGDIPEGYSVSREKKERFSLILESASTNQTSMYLCASSSNQQGARQPQHFGDGTRLSIL.

The V call is TRBV11-2, the J call TRBJ2-7, with 8 bases aligning to TRBD1. The CDR3 sequence is 14 residues long. The trim removed 5 bases at V and 3 bases at J, leaving 6 bases unmatched. The germline gives CDR1 SGHAT, CDR2 FQNNGV. Here the CDR3 DNA reads TGTGCCAGCAGCACCGGGACAGGCGACTACGAGCAGTACTTC. Translation gives CASSTGTGDYEQYF. The full variable domain, in which reference TRBV11-2 and TRBJ2-7 provide the parts outside the CDR3, is EAGVAQSPRYKIIEKRQSVAFWCNPISGHATLYWYQQILGQGPKLLIQFQNNGVVDDSQLPKDRFSAERLKGVDSTLKIQPAKLEDSAVYLCASSTGTGDYEQYFGPGTRLTVT.

The chain couples TRBV5-4 to TRBJ2-2; 12 bases align to TRBD2. The CDR3 sequence is 16 residues long. V dropped 3 bases and J dropped 5; count of bases not matched to a gene: 5. Looked up from germline, CDR1 is SGHNT and CDR2 is YYREEE (reference sequence). In nucleotides, the CDR3 is TGTGCCAGCAGCTCCGGACTAGCGGGAAAAACCGGGGAGCTGTTTTTT. This translates into CASSSGLAGKTGELFF.

The chain links TRBV12-3 or TRBV12-4 to TRBJ2-3, with D unclear. This CDR3 comprises 11 residues. The V and J ends lost 4 bases and 4 bases respectively, with 3 bases between them. This CDR3 is CASSSADTQYF. CDR3 DNA: TGTGCCAGCAGTTCGGCAGATACGCAGTATTTT.

The gene calls are TRBV11-2 and TRBJ2-2; 9 positions match TRBD1. The CDR3 contains 15 residues. Trimming took 2 bases from V and 5 from J; bases not matched to a gene: 3. Germline loops: CDR1 SGHAT, CDR2 FQNNGV. The CDR3 protein is CASSLRQGDTGELFF. CDR3 nucleotides: TGTGCCAGCAGCTTAAGACAGGGGGATACCGGGGAGCTGTTTTTT.

This chain uses TRBV27 with TRBJ2-1; D is ambiguous. Trimming took 9 bases from V and 7 from J, leaving 16 bases between them. CDR1 MNHEY and CDR2 SMNVEV come from the germline V gene (reference sequence). CDR3 size: 13 residues. In nucleotides, the CDR3 is TGTGCCAGTGCCGAGGAATCAGCAAATGAGCAGTTCTTC. This sequence encodes CASAEESANEQFF.

The chain carries TRBV6-4 and TRBJ2-1; no clear D. CDR3 size: 16 residues. Per the germline V gene, CDR1 is MRHNA and CDR2 is SNTAGT. V was shortened by 2 bases and J by 7 bases, with 18 bases between the two germline ends. DNA for the CDR3: TGTGCCAGCAGTGACCCTATCAGCGATGATTTGAATGAGCAGTTCTTC. Translation gives CASSDPISDDLNEQFF.

The rearrangement joins TRBV29-1 to TRBJ1-2, with TRBD1 matching over 7 bases. Looked up from germline, CDR1 is SQVTM and CDR2 is ANQGSEA. This CDR3 has 14 amino acids. Trimming removed 2 bases from V and 5 bases from J; junction bases left unmatched: 8. CDR3: CSVETFDRVYGYTF. CDR3 nucleotides: TGCAGCGTTGAAACCTTTGACAGGGTATATGGCTACACCTTC.

The chain is built from TRBV14 and TRBJ1-2, with TRBD1 as a possible D gene (6 bases). CDR1 is SGHDN and CDR2 is FVKESK in the germline V gene. The CDR3 loop spans 19 amino acids. Trimming stripped 3 bases from V and 4 bases from J, with 27 bases between. The CDR3 coding sequence is TGTGCCAGCAGCCAGACAGGTCTAAGAGGAAAGGGGGAGACCTATGGCTACACCTTC. Translating gives CASSQTGLRGKGETYGYTF. The full variable domain, with the rest looked up from reference TRBV14 and TRBJ1-2, is EAGVTQFPSHSVIEKGQTVTLRCDPISGHDNLYWYRRVMGKEIKFLLHFVKESKQDESGMPNNRFLAERTGGTYSTLKVQPAELEDSGVYFCASSQTGLRGKGETYGYTFGSGTRLTVV.

The genes are TRBV10-2 and TRBJ2-3, with D possibly matching TRBD2 (5 bases). CDR3 length: 15 residues. Germline V CDR1 and CDR2: WSHSY, SAAADI. Trimming took 0 bases from V and 4 from J, leaving 11 bases between them. CDR3 DNA: TGCGCCAGCAGTGAGTCTGCCGGGAATGCAGATACGCAGTATTTT. Translated: CASSESAGNADTQYF.

J is TRBJ1-1 and V is TRBV29-1; TRBD1 aligns across 7 bases. V was clipped by 7 bases and J by 1 base; unmatched bases: 3. Germline lookup yields CDR1 SQVTM and CDR2 ANQGSEA. CDR3 length equals 12 residues. The CDR3 nucleotides are TGCAGCGCCGGACAGGCGAACACTGAAGCTTTCTTT. Amino acids: CSAGQANTEAFF.

V and J are TRBV2 and TRBJ2-2; perhaps TRBD2 as D (5 bases). Germline assignment: CDR1 SNHLY and CDR2 FYNNEI. The V gene lost 6 bases and the J gene lost 4 bases, with 9 bases spanning the gap. The CDR3 is 13 residues long. As DNA, the CDR3 is TGTGCCAGCAGGCCAACTAGCACCGGGGAGCTGTTTTTT. As protein: CASRPTSTGELFF. Full variable domain (rest looked up from reference TRBV2 and TRBJ2-2): EPEVTQTPSHQVTQMGQEVILRCVPISNHLYFYWYRQILGQKVEFLVSFYNNEISEKSEIFDDQFSVERPDGSNFTLKIRSTKLEDSAMYFCASRPTSTGELFFGEGSRLTVL.

The chain recombines TRBV19 with TRBJ1-5; maybe TRBD1 (5 bases). CDR1 LNHDA and CDR2 SQIVND come from the germline V gene (reference sequence). V gave up 4 bases and J gave up 2 bases, with 15 bases separating them. CDR3 length: 16 residues. The DNA of the CDR3 is TGTGCCAGTAGTACAGATCGGCGGGGCGGCAATCAGCCCCAGCATTTT. Translating it yields CASSTDRRGGNQPQHF.

Here the CDR3 DNA reads TGTGCCAGCAGCTTAGGGTCAGGGGGTCGCACAGATACGCAGTATTTT. Protein sequence: CASSLGSGGRTDTQYF. The rearrangement links TRBV7-7 to TRBJ2-3, with TRBD1 matching 7 bases. CDR1 is SSHAT and CDR2 is FNYEAQ in the germline V gene (reference sequence). Germline trimming cut 1 base from V and 1 base from J; bases unmatched to any gene: 5. This CDR3 is built from 16 residues.

The V and J genes are TRBV4-3 and TRBJ2-6, with D possibly TRBD1 on 5 matching bases. The CDR3 runs to 17 residues. The V and J ends lost 0 bases and 2 bases respectively, with 11 bases between them. The germline V gene encodes CDR1 LGHNA and CDR2 YSLEER. The CDR3 reads CASSQEGMGPGANVLTF. Written as DNA, the CDR3 is TGCGCCAGCAGCCAAGAGGGTATGGGGCCTGGGGCCAACGTCCTGACTTTC.

The rearrangement links TRBV7-2 to TRBJ1-5; D perhaps matches TRBD1 (5 bases). Germline V lookup: CDR1 SGHTA, CDR2 FQGNSA. The CDR3 covers 14 residues. V lost 3 bases, J lost 4 bases, and 10 bases lay in between. This chain's CDR3 is CASSFGGFNQPQHF. The CDR3, as DNA: TGTGCCAGCAGCTTCGGGGGGTTTAATCAGCCCCAGCATTTT. The variable domain in full, completed from reference TRBV7-2 and TRBJ1-5, reads GAGVSQSPSNKVTEKGKDVELRCDPISGHTALYWYRQSLGQGLEFLIYFQGNSAPDKSGLPSDRFSAERTGGSVSTLTIQRTQQEDSAVYLCASSFGGFNQPQHFGDGTRLSIL.

This clone was seen a single time. The J gene is TRBJ2-1, the V gene TRBV6-5, with 7 bases that match TRBD2. The CDR3 has 15 amino acids. From germline, CDR1 is MNHEY and CDR2 SVGAGI. V lost 4 bases, J lost 10 bases, and 13 bases stayed unmatched. This chain's CDR3 is CASSFLRREPQEQFF. The CDR3 nucleotides are TGTGCCAGCAGTTTCCTCCGGCGGGAGCCCCAGGAGCAGTTCTTC.

The chain is built from TRBV7-8 and TRBJ1-1, with 9 bases identical to TRBD1. From germline, CDR1 is SGHVS and CDR2 FQNEAQ. After removal of 1 base from V and 11 bases from J, the junction contained 8 bases not matched to a gene. The CDR3 has 14 amino acids. The chain's CDR3 is CASSLEQGARGAFF. In nucleotides, the CDR3 is TGTGCCAGCAGCTTAGAACAGGGGGCGAGGGGGGCTTTCTTT.

The gene calls are TRBV4-3 and TRBJ1-2; no reliable D call. Trimming took 0 bases from V and 8 from J, leaving 22 bases between them. The CDR3 contains 17 residues. Germline V gene data show CDR1 as LGHNA and CDR2 as YSLEER. The CDR3 DNA sequence: TGCGCCAGCAGCCAAGAGACGGTACTGGGTGTGGCGAGGGGCTACACCTTC. The encoded protein is CASSQETVLGVARGYTF.

This chain joins TRBV29-1 and TRBJ1-4, with D possibly TRBD1 on 6 matching bases. CDR3 size: 15 residues. Germline V gene lookup returns CDR1 SQVTM and CDR2 ANQGSEA. With 4 bases removed from V and 8 bases from J, the gap between germline ends came to 20 bases. CDR3 DNA sequence: TGCAGCGTTGGTGCCAGGGGCGCCTCTCGAGAAAAACTGTTTTTT. Translated: CSVGARGASREKLFF.

The gene calls are TRBV5-1 and TRBJ1-2; 8 bases agree with TRBD1. CDR1 and CDR2 (germline): SGHRS, YFSETQ. After removal of 4 bases from V and 6 bases from J, the junction contained 11 bases not matched to a gene. The CDR3 spans 15 residues. The CDR3 loop is CASSPRTGSGNGYTF. CDR3 DNA: TGCGCCAGCAGCCCTCGGACAGGGTCGGGAAATGGCTACACCTTC. The full variable domain, rest sourced from reference TRBV5-1 and TRBJ1-2, is KAGVTQTPRYLIKTRGQQVTLSCSPISGHRSVSWYQQTPGQGLQFLFEYFSETQRNKGNFPGRFSGRQFSNSRSEMNVSTLELGDSALYLCASSPRTGSGNGYTFGSGTRLTVV.

The chain is built from TRBV5-6 and TRBJ2-5; tentative D call: TRBD1 (5 bases). CDR3 length equals 16 residues. V lost 0 bases and J 5 bases, leaving 17 bases between the germline ends. CDR1 and CDR2 (germline): SGHDT, YYEEEE. In nucleotides, the CDR3 is TGTGCCAGCAGCTTGGTTGGCAGGGTTGTCGCGGAGACCCAGTACTTC. It codes for CASSLVGRVVAETQYF.

The V call is TRBV7-6, the J call TRBJ2-7, with 7 positions matching TRBD1. V was pared by 5 bases and J by 2 bases, with 15 bases of the junction left unmatched. The germline V gene encodes CDR1 SGHVS and CDR2 FNYEAQ. The CDR3 has 17 amino acids. CDR3 sequence reads: CASSQAPGTGDPYEQYF. The CDR3 coding sequence is TGTGCCAGCAGCCAAGCCCCCGGAACAGGGGACCCCTACGAGCAGTACTTC.

V gene TRBV7-6 combines with J gene TRBJ2-2; 7 bases match TRBD2. Germline trimming cut 5 bases from V and 5 bases from J; bases unmatched to any gene: 11. Germline assignment: CDR1 SGHVS and CDR2 FNYEAQ. This CDR3 contains 16 residues. The CDR3 is CASSPRVGGRTGELFF. The DNA of the CDR3 is TGTGCCAGCAGCCCCCGAGTTGGCGGGAGAACCGGGGAGCTGTTTTTT.

This chain uses TRBV28 with TRBJ2-7; TRBD2 is a possible D gene (6 bases). Trimming shortened V by 10 bases and J by 1 base, and 11 bases separated the two germline ends. This CDR3 contains 12 residues. The germline CDR1 and CDR2 sequences are MDHEN and SYDVKM. The CDR3 spells CANAGRSYEQYF. CDR3 sequence (DNA): TGTGCCAACGCGGGACGATCCTACGAGCAGTACTTC.